These T cell receptor beta chains were read from a single sample in a study of vaccination and CD4 T cells after COVID-19. TCRdb ran MiXCR on the PCR reads and lists one entry per CDR3 protein. The table records approximately 8,100 distinct CDR3 sequences, about two thirds of them present only once. Their specific antigens are unknown. The source was cultured CD4+ T cells from blood, collected after SARS-CoV-2 vaccination. Receptors originate from a human donor with COVID-19. Each CDR3 is given with its conserved first and last residue. The order of the fields is clone size, D gene, V gene, J gene, CDR3 protein, CDR3 DNA. The D gene is left open where the match is weak. Not every row has a clone size; where given, it reads once, few, many or a size class.

clone size: NA
D gene: NA
V gene: TRBV30
J gene: TRBJ1-1
CDR3 protein: CAWSVQPGSEAFF
CDR3 DNA: TGTGCCTGGAGTGTACAACCGGGGTCTGAAGCTTTCTTT

clone size: few
D gene: TRBD1
V gene: TRBV2
J gene: TRBJ1-4
CDR3 protein: CAINRGGSEKLFF
CDR3 DNA: TGTGCCATAAACAGGGGCGGGAGTGAAAAACTGTTTTTT

clone size: NA
D gene: TRBD1
V gene: TRBV20-1
J gene: TRBJ1-1
CDR3 protein: CSARRQGITEAFF
CDR3 DNA: TGCAGTGCTAGACGACAGGGGATCACTGAAGCTTTCTTT

clone size: NA
D gene: NA
V gene: TRBV7-9
J gene: TRBJ1-5
CDR3 protein: CASSSDGGPNQPQHF
CDR3 DNA: TGTGCCAGCAGCTCCGACGGGGGGCCTAATCAGCCCCAGCATTTT

clone size: medium-sized
D gene: NA
V gene: TRBV9
J gene: TRBJ2-2
CDR3 protein: CASSSHGGLGGELFF
CDR3 DNA: TGTGCCAGCAGCTCCCATGGGGGACTCGGCGGGGAGCTGTTTTTT

clone size: NA
D gene: NA
V gene: TRBV4-2
J gene: TRBJ2-2
CDR3 protein: CASSPPHGQGTNTGELFF
CDR3 DNA: TGTGCCAGCAGCCCCCCCCATGGTCAGGGTACGAACACCGGGGAGCTGTTTTTT

clone size: NA
D gene: NA
V gene: TRBV4-2
J gene: TRBJ1-2
CDR3 protein: CASSQPQGTGYTF
CDR3 DNA: TGTGCCAGCAGCCAACCTCAGGGGACTGGCTACACCTTC

clone size: NA
D gene: NA
V gene: TRBV6-1
J gene: TRBJ2-6
CDR3 protein: CASRPDSTGANVLTF
CDR3 DNA: TGTGCCAGCAGACCCGACAGTACTGGGGCCAACGTCCTGACTTTC

clone size: few
D gene: NA
V gene: TRBV27
J gene: TRBJ1-2
CDR3 protein: CASSLSGGGQYGYTF
CDR3 DNA: TGTGCCAGCAGTTTATCGGGAGGGGGTCAGTATGGCTACACCTTC

clone size: NA
D gene: TRBD1
V gene: TRBV20-1
J gene: TRBJ2-5
CDR3 protein: CSARGTGGNWETQYF
CDR3 DNA: TGCAGTGCTAGGGGGACAGGGGGCAATTGGGAGACCCAGTACTTC

clone size: NA
D gene: NA
V gene: TRBV2
J gene: TRBJ1-1
CDR3 protein: CASQPQGRSTEAFF
CDR3 DNA: TGTGCCAGCCAACCCCAGGGGCGAAGTACTGAAGCTTTCTTT

clone size: medium-sized
D gene: TRBD1
V gene: TRBV5-1
J gene: TRBJ2-6
CDR3 protein: CASSPTGTGTGANVLTF
CDR3 DNA: TGCGCCAGCAGCCCAACCGGGACAGGGACTGGGGCCAACGTCCTGACTTTC

clone size: NA
D gene: NA
V gene: TRBV12-3/TRBV12-4
J gene: TRBJ2-5
CDR3 protein: CASSIRTVEETQYF
CDR3 DNA: TGTGCCAGCAGTATACGGACAGTGGAGGAGACCCAGTACTTC

clone size: NA
D gene: TRBD1
V gene: TRBV11-2
J gene: TRBJ1-1
CDR3 protein: CASRATGGTEAFF
CDR3 DNA: TGTGCCAGCAGGGCCACAGGGGGAACTGAAGCTTTCTTT

clone size: NA
D gene: TRBD1
V gene: TRBV6-5
J gene: TRBJ1-6
CDR3 protein: CASSYPPDRGLRSPLHF
CDR3 DNA: TGTGCCAGCAGTTACCCCCCCGACAGGGGGCTACGATCACCCCTCCACTTT

clone size: NA
D gene: NA
V gene: TRBV6-1
J gene: TRBJ2-5
CDR3 protein: CASQTDRETQYF
CDR3 DNA: TGTGCCAGCCAGACAGATCGGGAGACCCAGTACTTC

clone size: NA
D gene: NA
V gene: TRBV12-3/TRBV12-4
J gene: TRBJ1-2
CDR3 protein: CASSLWGGYGYTF
CDR3 DNA: TGTGCCAGCAGTTTATGGGGGGGCTATGGCTACACCTTC

clone size: NA
D gene: NA
V gene: TRBV20-1
J gene: TRBJ2-7
CDR3 protein: CSATGPGWYEQYF
CDR3 DNA: TGCAGTGCTACTGGTCCGGGGTGGTACGAGCAGTACTTC

clone size: once
D gene: TRBD1
V gene: TRBV20-1
J gene: TRBJ2-7
CDR3 protein: CSACKTGGTYEQYF
CDR3 DNA: TGCAGTGCTTGTAAGACAGGGGGCACCTACGAGCAGTACTTC

clone size: NA
D gene: TRBD1
V gene: TRBV20-1
J gene: TRBJ1-1
CDR3 protein: CSARGRGGTGDTEAFF
CDR3 DNA: TGCAGTGCTAGAGGGAGGGGAGGGACAGGGGACACTGAAGCTTTCTTT

clone size: medium-sized
D gene: TRBD1
V gene: TRBV11-3
J gene: TRBJ1-2
CDR3 protein: CASSPNRGANYGYTF
CDR3 DNA: TGTGCCAGCAGCCCCAACAGGGGAGCTAACTATGGCTACACCTTC

clone size: few
D gene: TRBD2
V gene: TRBV20-1
J gene: TRBJ2-5
CDR3 protein: CSAVNSGGGPETQYF
CDR3 DNA: TGCAGTGCTGTAAATAGCGGGGGGGGGCCCGAGACCCAGTACTTC

clone size: NA
D gene: NA
V gene: TRBV4-2
J gene: TRBJ2-1
CDR3 protein: CASSQVLAGQQFF
CDR3 DNA: TGTGCCAGCAGCCAAGTGCTGGCGGGACAGCAGTTCTTC

clone size: NA
D gene: NA
V gene: TRBV27
J gene: TRBJ1-5
CDR3 protein: CASSLRGRTNSNQPQHF
CDR3 DNA: TGTGCCAGCAGTTTAAGGGGCCGGACGAACAGCAATCAGCCCCAGCATTTT

clone size: NA
D gene: NA
V gene: TRBV6-2/TRBV6-3
J gene: TRBJ2-7
CDR3 protein: CASRIKQAYEQYF
CDR3 DNA: TGTGCCAGCAGAATAAAACAAGCCTACGAGCAGTACTTC

clone size: NA
D gene: TRBD2
V gene: TRBV20-1
J gene: TRBJ2-3
CDR3 protein: CSASLAGGTDTQYF
CDR3 DNA: TGCAGTGCTTCTCTGGCGGGGGGCACAGATACGCAGTATTTT

clone size: NA
D gene: NA
V gene: TRBV7-2
J gene: TRBJ2-3
CDR3 protein: CASSLPRTLTDTQYF
CDR3 DNA: TGTGCCAGCAGCTTACCCCGGACACTAACAGATACGCAGTATTTT

clone size: NA
D gene: TRBD1
V gene: TRBV19
J gene: TRBJ1-2
CDR3 protein: CASSNRGLLGYTF
CDR3 DNA: TGTGCCAGTTCCAACAGGGGGCTACTTGGCTACACCTTC

clone size: once
D gene: TRBD1
V gene: TRBV5-4
J gene: TRBJ2-5
CDR3 protein: CASSLWDRGLETQYF
CDR3 DNA: TGTGCCAGCAGCTTGTGGGACAGGGGGTTAGAGACCCAGTACTTC

clone size: NA
D gene: NA
V gene: TRBV15
J gene: TRBJ1-1
CDR3 protein: CATSRDLQAFF
CDR3 DNA: TGTGCCACCAGCAGAGATTTACAAGCTTTCTTT

clone size: few
D gene: TRBD1
V gene: TRBV24-1
J gene: TRBJ1-1
CDR3 protein: CATSDTTGGNTEAFF
CDR3 DNA: TGTGCCACCAGTGATACGACAGGGGGCAACACTGAAGCTTTCTTT

clone size: NA
D gene: NA
V gene: TRBV5-5
J gene: TRBJ1-1
CDR3 protein: CASSRGFGTEAFF
CDR3 DNA: TGTGCCAGCAGCAGGGGTTTTGGCACTGAAGCTTTCTTT

clone size: few
D gene: TRBD1
V gene: TRBV7-6
J gene: TRBJ2-7
CDR3 protein: CASSTRGGSYEQYF
CDR3 DNA: TGTGCCAGCAGCACGAGAGGGGGCTCGTACGAGCAGTACTTC

clone size: NA
D gene: TRBD2
V gene: TRBV6-5
J gene: TRBJ2-5
CDR3 protein: CASSYDSGGLGETQYF
CDR3 DNA: TGTGCCAGCAGTTATGACAGCGGGGGGCTGGGAGAGACCCAGTACTTC

clone size: few
D gene: NA
V gene: TRBV20-1
J gene: TRBJ1-6
CDR3 protein: CSAVREPATTNSPLHF
CDR3 DNA: TGCAGCGCAGTGAGGGAGCCGGCGACGACCAATTCACCCCTCCACTTT

clone size: once
D gene: NA
V gene: TRBV11-2
J gene: TRBJ2-5
CDR3 protein: CASSPGPSETQYF
CDR3 DNA: TGTGCCAGCAGCCCCGGGCCATCGGAGACCCAGTACTTC

clone size: NA
D gene: NA
V gene: TRBV19
J gene: TRBJ1-4
CDR3 protein: CASSPVGYEKLFF
CDR3 DNA: TGTGCCAGTAGTCCGGTAGGGTATGAAAAACTGTTTTTT